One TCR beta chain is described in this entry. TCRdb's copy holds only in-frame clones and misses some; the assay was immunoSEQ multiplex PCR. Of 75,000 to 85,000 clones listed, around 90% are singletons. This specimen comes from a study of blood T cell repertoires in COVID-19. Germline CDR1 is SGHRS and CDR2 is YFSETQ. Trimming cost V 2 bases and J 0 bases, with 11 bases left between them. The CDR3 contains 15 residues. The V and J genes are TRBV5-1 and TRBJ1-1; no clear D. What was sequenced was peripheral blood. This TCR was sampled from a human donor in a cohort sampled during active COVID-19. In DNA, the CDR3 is TGCGCCAGCAGCTTAGGAGGGAACCTGAACACTGAAGCTTTCTTT. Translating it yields CASSLGGNLNTEAFF. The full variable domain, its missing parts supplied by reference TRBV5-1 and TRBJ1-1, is KAGVTQTPRYLIKTRGQQVTLSCSPISGHRSVSWYQQTPGQGLQFLFEYFSETQRNKGNFPGRFSGRQFSNSRSEMNVSTLELGDSALYLCASSLGGNLNTEAFFGQGTRLTVV.